This T cell receptor (beta chain) is drawn from a study of T cell clones after liver transplantation. On the study more broadly: Pre-transplant mixed lymphocyte reactions yielded third-party-reactive TCRbeta sequences as comparators for graft-donor-reactive sequences. Apart from a few HCV-positive recipients, transplants were for non-autoimmune, non-viral reasons.

Assay used: immunoSEQ multiplex PCR; TCRdb lists only in-frame clones, some missing. The sample has some 23,000 clones, around two thirds seen once. The CDR3 is 17 amino acids. Trimming removed 6 bases at V and 2 bases at J, with 20 bases between. Germline CDR1 and CDR2: WSHSY and SAAADI. By its share, this clone is medium-sized. The chain couples TRBV10-2 to TRBJ1-5; maybe TRBD1 (6 bases). This TCR was sampled from a human donor who received a liver transplant. Sequenced material: CD4+ T cells from blood, taken before liver transplant. CDR3 DNA sequence: TGCGCCAGCAGAGCAGGGGATGGCGGGACCCGCAATCAGCCCCAGCATTTT. Protein: CASRAGDGGTRNQPQHF.